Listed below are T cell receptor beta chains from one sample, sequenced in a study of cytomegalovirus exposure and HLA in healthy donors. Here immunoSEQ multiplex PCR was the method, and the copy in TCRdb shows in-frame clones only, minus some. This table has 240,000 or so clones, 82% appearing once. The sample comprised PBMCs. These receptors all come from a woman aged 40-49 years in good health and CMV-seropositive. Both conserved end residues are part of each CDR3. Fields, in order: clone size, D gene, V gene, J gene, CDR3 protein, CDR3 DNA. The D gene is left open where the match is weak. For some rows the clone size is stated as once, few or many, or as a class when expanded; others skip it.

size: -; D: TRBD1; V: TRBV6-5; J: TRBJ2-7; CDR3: CASSSLAGTGIYEQYF; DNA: TGTGCCAGCAGTTCCCTCGCCGGGACAGGGATCTACGAGCAGTACTTC
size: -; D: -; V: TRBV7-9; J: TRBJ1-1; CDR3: CASSLPRAGSTEAFF; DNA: TGTGCCAGCAGCTTACCCAGGGCGGGGAGCACTGAAGCTTTCTTT
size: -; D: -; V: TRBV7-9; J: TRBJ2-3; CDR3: CASSLGDRRGDTQYF; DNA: TGTGCCAGCAGCTTAGGTGACAGACGTGGAGATACGCAGTATTTT
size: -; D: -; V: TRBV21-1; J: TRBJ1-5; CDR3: CASSKLEAGIDRNQPQHF; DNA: TGTGCCAGCAGCAAATTAGAGGCGGGAATAGATCGCAATCAGCCCCAGCATTTT
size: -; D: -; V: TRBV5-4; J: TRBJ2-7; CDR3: CASSLAGEPYEQYF; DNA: TGTGCCAGCAGCTTGGCAGGGGAACCCTACGAGCAGTACTTC
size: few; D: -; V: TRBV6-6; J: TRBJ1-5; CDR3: CASEQGYSNQPQHF; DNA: TGTGCCAGCGAACAGGGATACAGCAATCAGCCCCAGCATTTT
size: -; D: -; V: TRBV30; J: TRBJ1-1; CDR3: CAWSVGQPFEAFF; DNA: TGTGCCTGGAGTGTAGGACAGCCATTTGAAGCTTTCTTT
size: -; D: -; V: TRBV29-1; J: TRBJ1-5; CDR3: CSAHLGQGNQPQHF; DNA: TGCAGCGCCCACCTGGGACAAGGCAATCAGCCCCAGCATTTT
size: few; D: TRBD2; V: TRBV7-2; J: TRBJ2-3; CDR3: CASSWMSGGTDTQYF; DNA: TGTGCCAGCAGCTGGATGAGCGGGGGAACAGATACGCAGTATTTT
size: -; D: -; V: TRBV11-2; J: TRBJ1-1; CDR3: CASSRAGRTNTEAFF; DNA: TGTGCCAGCAGCCGGGCGGGACGGACGAACACTGAAGCTTTCTTT
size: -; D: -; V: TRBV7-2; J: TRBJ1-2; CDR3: CASSKIHSQGPYGYTF; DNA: TGTGCCAGCAGCAAAATCCACTCACAGGGCCCCTATGGCTACACCTTC
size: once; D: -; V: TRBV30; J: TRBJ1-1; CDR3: CAWSGVPRQAFF; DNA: TGTGCCTGGAGTGGTGTGCCGAGGCAAGCTTTCTTT
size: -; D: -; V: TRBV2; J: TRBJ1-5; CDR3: CASSEWQESLQPQHF; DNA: TGTGCCAGCAGTGAATGGCAGGAATCGCTTCAGCCCCAGCATTTT
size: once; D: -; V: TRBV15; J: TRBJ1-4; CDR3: CATSRDGGPNEKLFF; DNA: TGTGCCACCAGCAGAGATGGGGGCCCGAATGAAAAACTGTTTTTT
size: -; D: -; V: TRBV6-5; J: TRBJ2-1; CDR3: CASSRGDSYNEQFF; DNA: TGTGCCAGCAGTCGCGGGGACTCCTACAATGAGCAGTTCTTC
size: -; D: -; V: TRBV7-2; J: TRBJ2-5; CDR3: CASSPSPRAVQETQYF; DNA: TGTGCCAGCAGCCCCTCGCCCAGGGCAGTCCAAGAGACCCAGTACTTC
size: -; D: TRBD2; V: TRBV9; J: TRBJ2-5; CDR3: CASSRSGSQETQYF; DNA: TGTGCCAGCAGTCGTAGCGGGAGCCAAGAGACCCAGTACTTC